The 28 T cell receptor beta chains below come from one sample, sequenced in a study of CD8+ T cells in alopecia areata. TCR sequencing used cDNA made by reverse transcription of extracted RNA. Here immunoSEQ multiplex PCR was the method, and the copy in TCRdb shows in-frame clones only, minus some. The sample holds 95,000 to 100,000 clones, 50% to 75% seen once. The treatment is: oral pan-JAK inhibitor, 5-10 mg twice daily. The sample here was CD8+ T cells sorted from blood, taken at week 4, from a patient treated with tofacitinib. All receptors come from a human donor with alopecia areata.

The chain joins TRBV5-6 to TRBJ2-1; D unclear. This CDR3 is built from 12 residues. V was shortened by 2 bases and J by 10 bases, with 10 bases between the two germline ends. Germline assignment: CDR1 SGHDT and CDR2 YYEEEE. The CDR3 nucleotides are TGTGCCAGCAGCTTTACCGGAGAGGAGCAGTTCTTC. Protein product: CASSFTGEEQFF.

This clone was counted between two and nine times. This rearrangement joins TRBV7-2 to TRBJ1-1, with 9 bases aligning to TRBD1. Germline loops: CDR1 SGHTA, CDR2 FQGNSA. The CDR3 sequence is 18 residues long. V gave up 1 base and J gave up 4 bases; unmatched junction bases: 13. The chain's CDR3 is CASSLVPGQGFPITEAFF. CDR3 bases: TGTGCCAGCAGCTTAGTCCCGGGACAGGGTTTTCCCATCACTGAAGCTTTCTTT.

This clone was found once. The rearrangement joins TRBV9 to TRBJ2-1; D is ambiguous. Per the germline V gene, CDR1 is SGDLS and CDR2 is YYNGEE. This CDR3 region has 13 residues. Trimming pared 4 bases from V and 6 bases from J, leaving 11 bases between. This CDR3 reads CASSPAGPNEQFF. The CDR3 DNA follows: TGTGCCAGCAGCCCCGCCGGCCCCAATGAGCAGTTCTTC.

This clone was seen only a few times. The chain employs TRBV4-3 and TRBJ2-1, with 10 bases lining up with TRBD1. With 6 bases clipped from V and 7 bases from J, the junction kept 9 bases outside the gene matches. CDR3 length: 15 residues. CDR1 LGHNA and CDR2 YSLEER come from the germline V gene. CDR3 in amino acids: CASSLGTGVINEQFF. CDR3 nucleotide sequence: TGCGCCAGCAGTTTGGGGACAGGGGTCATAAATGAGCAGTTCTTC.

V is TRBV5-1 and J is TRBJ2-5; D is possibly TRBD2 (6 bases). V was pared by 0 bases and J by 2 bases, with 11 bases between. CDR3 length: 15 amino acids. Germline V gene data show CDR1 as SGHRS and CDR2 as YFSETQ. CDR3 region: CASSLALGGQETQYF. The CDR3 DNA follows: TGCGCCAGCAGCTTGGCCTTGGGGGGACAAGAGACCCAGTACTTC.

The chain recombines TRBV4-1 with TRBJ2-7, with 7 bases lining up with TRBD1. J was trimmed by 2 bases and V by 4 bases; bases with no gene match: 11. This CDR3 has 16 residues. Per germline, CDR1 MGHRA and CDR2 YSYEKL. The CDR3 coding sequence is TGCGCCAGCAGCCTAGCTACGAGGGGGCCCACCTACGAGCAGTACTTC. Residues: CASSLATRGPTYEQYF.

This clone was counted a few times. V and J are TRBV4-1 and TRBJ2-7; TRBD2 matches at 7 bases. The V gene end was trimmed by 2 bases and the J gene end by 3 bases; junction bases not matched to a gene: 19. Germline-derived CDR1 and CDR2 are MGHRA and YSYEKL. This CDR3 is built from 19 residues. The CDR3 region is CASSQKPGGRVGYDYEQYF. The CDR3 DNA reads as TGCGCCAGCAGCCAAAAACCGGGAGGTAGGGTGGGCTACGACTACGAGCAGTACTTC.

Here the CDR3 reads CSASEQGAEAFF. The CDR3, as DNA: TGCAGCGCCTCTGAGCAGGGAGCTGAAGCTTTCTTT. The chain links TRBV29-1 to TRBJ1-1; a weak D match, TRBD1 (5 bases). Per the germline V gene, CDR1 is SQVTM and CDR2 is ANQGSEA. Deletions cut 7 bases from V and 6 bases from J, with 15 bases between. The CDR3 runs to 12 residues.

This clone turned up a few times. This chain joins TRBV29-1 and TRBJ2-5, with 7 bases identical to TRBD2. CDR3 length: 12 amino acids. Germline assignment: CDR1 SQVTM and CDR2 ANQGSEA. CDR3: CSALRGRETQYF. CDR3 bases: TGCAGTGCCTTGCGGGGGAGAGAGACCCAGTACTTC.

This CDR3 is CSVEESVTGVDTQYF. The CDR3 region has the DNA TGCAGCGTTGAAGAAAGCGTGACAGGGGTAGATACGCAGTATTTT. V gene TRBV29-1 combines with J gene TRBJ2-3, with 8 bases lining up with TRBD1. V trimming: 0 bases; J trimming: 5 bases; junction bases outside the gene matches: 7. Germline CDR1 reads SQVTM; CDR2 reads ANQGSEA. This CDR3 region has 15 residues.

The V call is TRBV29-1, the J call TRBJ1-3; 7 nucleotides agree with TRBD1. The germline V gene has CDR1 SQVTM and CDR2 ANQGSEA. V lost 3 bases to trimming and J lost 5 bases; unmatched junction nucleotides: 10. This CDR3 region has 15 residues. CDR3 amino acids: CSVDLGAGGRNTIYF. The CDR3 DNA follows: TGCAGCGTTGACTTGGGGGCAGGGGGACGAAACACCATATATTTT.

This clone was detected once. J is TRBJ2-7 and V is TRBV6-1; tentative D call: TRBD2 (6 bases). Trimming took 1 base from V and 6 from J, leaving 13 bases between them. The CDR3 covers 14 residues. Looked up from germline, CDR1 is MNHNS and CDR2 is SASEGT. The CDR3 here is CASSEGLEGSEQYF. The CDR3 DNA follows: TGTGCCAGCAGTGAAGGACTAGAGGGGAGCGAGCAGTACTTC.

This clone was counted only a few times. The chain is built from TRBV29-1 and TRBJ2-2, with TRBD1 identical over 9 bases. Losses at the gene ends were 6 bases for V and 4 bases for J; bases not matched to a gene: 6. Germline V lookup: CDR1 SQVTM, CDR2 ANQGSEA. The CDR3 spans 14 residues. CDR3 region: CSVVTGGTTGELFF. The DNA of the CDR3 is TGCAGCGTAGTGACAGGGGGGACCACCGGGGAGCTGTTTTTT.

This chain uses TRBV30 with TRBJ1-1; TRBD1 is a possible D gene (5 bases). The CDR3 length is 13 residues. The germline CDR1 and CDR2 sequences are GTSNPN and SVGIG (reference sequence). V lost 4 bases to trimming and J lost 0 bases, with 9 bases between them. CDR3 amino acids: CAWTGSMNTEAFF. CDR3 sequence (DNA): TGTGCCTGGACAGGGAGCATGAACACTGAAGCTTTCTTT.

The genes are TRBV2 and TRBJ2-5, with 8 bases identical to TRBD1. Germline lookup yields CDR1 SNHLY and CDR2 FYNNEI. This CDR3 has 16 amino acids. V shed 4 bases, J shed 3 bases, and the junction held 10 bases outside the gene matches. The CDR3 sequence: CASSATETGAEETQYF. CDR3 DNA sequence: TGTGCCAGCAGTGCCACAGAGACAGGGGCTGAAGAGACCCAGTACTTC.

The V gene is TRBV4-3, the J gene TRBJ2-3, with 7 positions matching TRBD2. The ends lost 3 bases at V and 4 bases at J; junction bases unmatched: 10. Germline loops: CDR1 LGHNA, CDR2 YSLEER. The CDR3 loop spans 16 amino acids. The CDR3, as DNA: TGCGCCAGCAGCCAGGCCTCCCTAGCGGCCGCAGATACGCAGTATTTT. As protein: CASSQASLAAADTQYF.

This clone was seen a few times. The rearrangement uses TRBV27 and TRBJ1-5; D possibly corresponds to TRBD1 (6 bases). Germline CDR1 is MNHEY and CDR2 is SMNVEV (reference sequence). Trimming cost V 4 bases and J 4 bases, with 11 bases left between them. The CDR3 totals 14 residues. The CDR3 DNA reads TGTGCCAGCAGTTCCCAAGGGGGGAATCAGCCCCAGCATTTT. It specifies CASSSQGGNQPQHF.

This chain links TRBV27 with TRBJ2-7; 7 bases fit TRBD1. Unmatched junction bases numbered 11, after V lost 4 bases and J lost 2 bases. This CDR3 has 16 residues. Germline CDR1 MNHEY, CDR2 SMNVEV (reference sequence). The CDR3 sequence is CASSSTKTGVPYEQYF. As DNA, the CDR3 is TGTGCCAGCAGTTCAACAAAAACAGGGGTCCCCTACGAGCAGTACTTC.

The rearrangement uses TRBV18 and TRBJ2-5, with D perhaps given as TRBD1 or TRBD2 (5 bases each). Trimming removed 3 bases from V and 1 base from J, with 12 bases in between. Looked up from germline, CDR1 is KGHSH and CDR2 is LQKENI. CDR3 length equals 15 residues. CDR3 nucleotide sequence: TGTGCCAGCTCACCCCAGCTTGGGGGCCAAGAGACCCAGTACTTC. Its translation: CASSPQLGGQETQYF.

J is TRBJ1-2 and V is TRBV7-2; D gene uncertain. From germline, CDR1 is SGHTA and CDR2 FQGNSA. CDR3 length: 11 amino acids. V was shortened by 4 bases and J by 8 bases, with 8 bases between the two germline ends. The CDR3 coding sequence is TGTGCCAGCAGCTCGCAACAGGGCTACACCTTC. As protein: CASSSQQGYTF.

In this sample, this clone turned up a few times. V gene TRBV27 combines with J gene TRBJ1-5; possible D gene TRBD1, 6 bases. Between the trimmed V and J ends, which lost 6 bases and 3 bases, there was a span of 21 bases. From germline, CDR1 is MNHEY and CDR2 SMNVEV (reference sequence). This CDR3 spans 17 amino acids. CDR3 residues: CASSPMTTGLLNQPQHF. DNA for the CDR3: TGTGCCAGCAGCCCAATGACTACAGGGTTGCTCAATCAGCCCCAGCATTTT.

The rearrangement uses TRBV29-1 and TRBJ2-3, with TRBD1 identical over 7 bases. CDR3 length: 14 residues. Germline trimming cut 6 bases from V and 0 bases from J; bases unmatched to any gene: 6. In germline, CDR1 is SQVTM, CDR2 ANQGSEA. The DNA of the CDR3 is TGCAGCGTGATGGACAGGACTAGCACAGATACGCAGTATTTT. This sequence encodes CSVMDRTSTDTQYF.

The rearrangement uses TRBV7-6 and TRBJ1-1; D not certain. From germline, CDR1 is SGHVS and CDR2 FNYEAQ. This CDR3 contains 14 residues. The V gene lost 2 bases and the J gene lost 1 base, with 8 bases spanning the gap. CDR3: CASSLSEGNTEAFF. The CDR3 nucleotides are TGTGCCAGCAGCTTATCGGAGGGGAACACTGAAGCTTTCTTT.

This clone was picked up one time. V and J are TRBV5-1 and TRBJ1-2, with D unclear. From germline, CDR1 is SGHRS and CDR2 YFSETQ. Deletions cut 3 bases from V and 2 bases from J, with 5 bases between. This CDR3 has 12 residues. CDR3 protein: CASSSDNYGYTF. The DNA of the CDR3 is TGCGCCAGCAGCTCGGACAACTATGGCTACACCTTC. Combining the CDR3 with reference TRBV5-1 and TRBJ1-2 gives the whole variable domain KAGVTQTPRYLIKTRGQQVTLSCSPISGHRSVSWYQQTPGQGLQFLFEYFSETQRNKGNFPGRFSGRQFSNSRSEMNVSTLELGDSALYLCASSSDNYGYTFGSGTRLTVV.

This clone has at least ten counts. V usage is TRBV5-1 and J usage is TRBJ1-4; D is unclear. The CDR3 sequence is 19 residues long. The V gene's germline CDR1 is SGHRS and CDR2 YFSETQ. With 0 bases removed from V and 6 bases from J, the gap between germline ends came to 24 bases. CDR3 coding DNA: TGCGCCAGCAGCTTGGATTGGCGACTGACCGACAACCATCATGAAAAACTGTTTTTT. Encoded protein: CASSLDWRLTDNHHEKLFF.

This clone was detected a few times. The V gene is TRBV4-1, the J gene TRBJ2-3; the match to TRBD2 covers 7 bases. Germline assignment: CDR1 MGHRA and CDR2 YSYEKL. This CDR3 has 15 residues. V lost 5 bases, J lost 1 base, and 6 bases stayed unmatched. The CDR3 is CASSIRLAGTDTQYF. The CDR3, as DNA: TGCGCCAGCAGCATCCGACTAGCAGGCACAGATACGCAGTATTTT.

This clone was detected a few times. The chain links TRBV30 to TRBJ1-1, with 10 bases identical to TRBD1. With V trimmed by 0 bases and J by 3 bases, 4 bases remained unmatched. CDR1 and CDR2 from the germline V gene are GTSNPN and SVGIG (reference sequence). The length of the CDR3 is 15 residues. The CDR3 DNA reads TGTGCCTGGAGTGTTGGGACAGGGGTGGACACTGAAGCTTTCTTT. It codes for CAWSVGTGVDTEAFF.

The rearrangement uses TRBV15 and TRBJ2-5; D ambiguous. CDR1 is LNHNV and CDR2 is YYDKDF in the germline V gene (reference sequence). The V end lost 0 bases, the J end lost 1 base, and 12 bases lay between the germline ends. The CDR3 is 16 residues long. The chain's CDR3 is CATSREGVAVQETQYF. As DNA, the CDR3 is TGTGCCACCAGCAGAGAGGGTGTTGCGGTCCAAGAGACCCAGTACTTC.